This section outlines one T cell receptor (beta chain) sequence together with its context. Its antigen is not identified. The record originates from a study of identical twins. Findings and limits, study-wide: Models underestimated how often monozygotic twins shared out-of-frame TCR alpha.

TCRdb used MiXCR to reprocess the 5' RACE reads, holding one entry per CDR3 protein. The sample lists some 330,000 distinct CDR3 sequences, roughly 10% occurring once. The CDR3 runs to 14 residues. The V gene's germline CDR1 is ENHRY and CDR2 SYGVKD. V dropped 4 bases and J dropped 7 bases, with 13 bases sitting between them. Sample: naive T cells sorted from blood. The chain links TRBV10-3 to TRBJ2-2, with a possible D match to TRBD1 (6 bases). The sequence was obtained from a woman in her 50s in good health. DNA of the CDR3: TGTGCCATCAGTGTGGACAGTTTTAGCGGGGAGCTGTTTTTT. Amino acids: CAISVDSFSGELFF.